This TCR beta chain was documented in a study of T cell repertoires in aging, cancer and after chemotherapy. Study results and caveats: Loss of evenness, beyond lost richness, contributed to age-related TCR diversity decline in cancer patients.

Per the germline V gene, CDR1 is DFQATT and CDR2 is SNEGSKA (reference sequence). The CDR3 runs 13 residues. TRB rearrangements spanning V, D and J were amplified using mixed TRB-A/B primers. One entry per CDR3 protein results from TCRdb running MiXCR on the multiplex PCR reads. The sample has some 2,300 distinct CDR3 sequences; approximately 20% are singletons. There are a few counts of this clonotype. Antigen unknown. Amplification of TCR beta used genomic DNA extracted from peripheral blood. Material for sequencing was blood. The clonotype was recovered from a human donor in good health. The J gene is TRBJ2-5, the V gene TRBV20-1; either TRBD1 or TRBD2 may supply D (6 bases each). Here the CDR3 reads CSLRGLGGETQYF. The DNA for the CDR3 is TGCAGCCTCAGGGGACTCGGGGGAGAGACCCAGTACTTC.